This T cell receptor (beta chain) emerged from a study of CD8 T cells in ankylosing spondylitis. General study results and limits: Ankylosing spondylitis blood seemed to carry a telltale TCR beta motif made of under 10 highly homologous variants. Disease-linked clones proved CD8+ and comparatively uncommon in peripheral blood. There were earlier reports of some motif variants in reactive arthritis synovial fluid and blood. From matched ankylosing spondylitis synovial fluid, disease-linked clones were reportedly recovered at significantly enriched levels.

It was by quantitative 5'-RACE with molecular barcodes that TCR beta libraries were made. MiXCR, run by TCRdb on the 5' RACE reads, gives a single entry per CDR3 protein. The sample yields a few hundred thousand distinct CDR3 sequences, about 7% seen once. Regarding this clonotype: As yet, its antigen is unknown.

After removal of 1 base from V and 1 base from J, the junction contained 5 bases not matched to a gene. The germline gives CDR1 LGHNA, CDR2 YSLEER. This CDR3 is built from 16 residues. The receptor was derived from a male donor with ankylosing spondylitis. Sequenced input: blood, either unsorted or a sorted T cell fraction (not recorded which). This chain uses TRBV4-3 with TRBJ2-7; TRBD2 agrees at 9 bases. In nucleotides, the CDR3 is TGCGCCAGCAGCCAAGGAACTAGCGGGTCTTCCTACGAGCAGTACTTC. Translation: CASSQGTSGSSYEQYF.